This T cell receptor beta chain is from a study of blood T cell repertoires in COVID-19. The table came from immunoSEQ multiplex PCR; TCRdb's copy has only in-frame clones and leaves some out. The table includes 200,000 to 250,000 clones, 82% detected once. There are 15 residues in the CDR3. From germline, CDR1 is SGHTA and CDR2 FQGTGA. The ends lost 2 bases at V and 4 bases at J; junction bases unmatched: 3. The clonotype comes from a woman in her 70s with COVID-19, enrolled during active disease. Material: peripheral blood. The chain links TRBV7-3 to TRBJ2-2; 8 bases fit TRBD1. The CDR3 coding sequence is TGTGCCAGCAGCTTACAGGGGGCGGCCACCGGGGAGCTGTTTTTT. Translated: CASSLQGAATGELFF.